This T cell receptor (beta chain) was recovered during a study of shared clonotypes between healthy human individuals. Study results and caveats: Larger richness was generally estimated for naive than memory subsets.

Sequencing used immunoSEQ multiplex PCR; TCRdb keeps in-frame clones, though not all of them. The sample lists about 1.5 million clones; under 99% were seen once. A split of CD4+ cells into CD45RA+ naive and CD45RA-negative memory subsets was performed. About this clone: The antigen is not known.

This CDR3 is 13 amino acids long. From germline, CDR1 is LNHNV and CDR2 YYDKDF (reference sequence). The ends were cut back, 2 bases at V and 6 bases at J, with 10 bases in the middle. Sequenced material: naive CD4+ T cells sorted from blood. Documented subset: CD45RA+ positively selected. The chain is built from TRBV15 and TRBJ1-1; D is unresolved. This TCR derives from a man aged 25-45 years in good health. Here the CDR3 DNA reads TGTGCCACCAGCAGACAATCGGTCCCTGAAGCTTTCTTT. Amino acids: CATSRQSVPEAFF.